Sequencing of this TCR beta chain was carried out in a study of blood T cell repertoires in COVID-19. Study overall: Acute and convalescent COVID-19 samples came from the United States, Italy and Spain. The analysed material was cDNA or gDNA that came from T cells, B-cell-depleted T cells, or PBMCs.

Per germline, CDR1 SGHVS and CDR2 FQNEAQ. V was clipped by 5 bases and J by 9 bases; unmatched bases: 15. The CDR3 is 15 residues long. A few counts support this clone. Original processing methods: Reference gene primer amplification gave estimated nucleated cell counts. The protocol was immunoSEQ multiplex PCR, while the TCRdb copy is restricted to in-frame clones and leaves out a portion. From that table come the V and J calls and clone size; the DNA was used to work out D and trimming. The table includes 250,000 to 350,000 clones, 86% detected once. The sample consisted of peripheral blood. The clonotype comes from a woman aged 45-65 years with acute or convalescent COVID-19. This rearrangement joins TRBV7-8 to TRBJ1-1, with TRBD1 matching 7 bases. The CDR3 nucleotides read TGTGCCAGCAGCCCGAATCCTACAGGGGCAGGACAAGCTTTCTTT. This gives the protein CASSPNPTGAGQAFF.